These 16 T cell receptor beta chains share one sample of origin, sequenced in a study of CXCR3-negative and CXCR3-positive naive CD8 T cells. The study's findings and limits: CXCR3-expressing naive cells carried TRB CDR3s more hydrophobic than those of CXCR3-negative naive cells.

UMI-labeled 5' RACE TRB cDNA libraries were prepared from the cells. TCRdb reprocessed the 5' RACE reads and keeps a single row for each CDR3 protein, giving no DNA. The sample's table shows about 120,000 distinct CDR3 sequences. These receptors lack a known antigen. The specimen was naive CXCR3+ CD8+ T cells from blood. Noted subset: CD45RO-CCR7+CD27+CD95- naive CD8+ T cells expressing CXCR3 (TNR3+). Receptor source: a human donor in good health. Some clones in this sample may be carry-over from other donors' samples.

V is TRBV4-3 and J is TRBJ2-7; the TRBD1 assignment by TCRdb is unverifiable without DNA. The CDR3 spans 14 residues. CDR1 and CDR2 (germline): LGHNA, YSLEER. CDR3 sequence: CASSRGQGYYEQYF.

V is TRBV3-1 and J is TRBJ2-2. The CDR3 has 12 amino acids. Looked up from germline, CDR1 is LGHDT and CDR2 is YNNKEL (reference sequence). CDR3 sequence reads: CASSQDGWELFF.

This chain connects TRBV28 to TRBJ2-1; the TRBD1 assignment by TCRdb is unverifiable without DNA. CDR3 length equals 14 residues. Germline V gene data show CDR1 as MDHEN and CDR2 as SYDVKM. The CDR3 protein is CASTWTGSYNEQFF.

The V call is TRBV28, the J call TRBJ2-5; TCRdb names TRBD1, which stays unverified in the absence of DNA. The CDR3 sequence is 15 residues long. In germline, CDR1 is MDHEN, CDR2 SYDVKM. The chain's CDR3 is CASSFAFRGQETQYF.

The chain links TRBV27 to TRBJ2-5; checking the TCRdb D call of TRBD1 is not possible without DNA. CDR3 size: 16 residues. Germline V gene data show CDR1 as MNHEY and CDR2 as SMNVEV (reference sequence). The CDR3 region is CASSLIWTLNQETQYF.

The chain carries TRBV3-1 and TRBJ2-7. Germline V gene sequence: CDR1 LGHDT, CDR2 YNNKEL (reference sequence). The CDR3 totals 14 residues. The CDR3 sequence: CASSQVSTTYEQYF.

The chain has TRBV7-9 and TRBJ2-7; TCRdb calls TRBD2, which cannot be checked without DNA. Germline V gene sequence: CDR1 SEHNR, CDR2 FQNEAQ (reference sequence). The length of the CDR3 is 16 residues. Here the CDR3 reads CASSKDRLAGGYEQYF.

The chain carries TRBV12-3 or TRBV12-4 and TRBJ2-2; the D call from TCRdb, TRBD1, cannot be confirmed without DNA. The CDR3 has 16 residues. The CDR3 spells CASSPPGQRVTGELFF.

The chain links TRBV9 to TRBJ2-7; checking the TCRdb D call of TRBD1 is not possible without DNA. The CDR3 is 14 residues long. Germline V CDR1 and CDR2: SGDLS, YYNGEE. This CDR3 is CASSVGQASYEQYF.

This chain uses TRBV29-1 with TRBJ2-5; the TCRdb D gene call, TRBD1, has no DNA to confirm it. The CDR3 has 14 amino acids. The germline V gene encodes CDR1 SQVTM and CDR2 ANQGSEA. CDR3 in amino acids: CSVIPYLSEETQYF.

The chain links TRBV5-1 to TRBJ2-7; the D call of TRBD2 rests on TCRdb alone, since no DNA is present to check it. The CDR3 runs 14 residues. Germline V gene lookup returns CDR1 SGHRS and CDR2 YFSETQ. This chain's CDR3 is CASSVSSGVYEQYF.

The rearrangement joins TRBV7-9 to TRBJ2-1; there is no DNA to check the TCRdb D call of TRBD2. CDR3 length: 16 residues. Germline V gene lookup returns CDR1 SEHNR and CDR2 FQNEAQ (reference sequence). Here the CDR3 reads CASSLTSGNSYNEQFF.

The chain combines TRBV6-6 with TRBJ2-7; no DNA is available, so the TRBD1 call from TCRdb remains unchecked. This CDR3 has 21 residues. Germline V gene lookup returns CDR1 MNHNY and CDR2 SVGAGI (reference sequence). The CDR3 loop reads CASSYSNFGDTGVLFSYEQYF.

The chain carries TRBV3-2 and TRBJ2-1. TRBV3-2 is designated a pseudogene. The CDR3 is 16 residues long. The CDR3 here is CASSQPTTGTYNEQFF.

The genes are TRBV5-6 and TRBJ2-7; TCRdb proposes TRBD2, but this gene call is untestable without DNA. This CDR3 is built from 13 residues. Germline V lookup: CDR1 SGHDT, CDR2 YYEEEE. The CDR3 protein is CASRESGFYEQYF.

This chain joins TRBV27 and TRBJ2-3; TCRdb proposes TRBD1, but this gene call is untestable without DNA. The CDR3 consists of 15 residues. Germline V gene lookup returns CDR1 MNHEY and CDR2 SMNVEV (reference sequence). CDR3 protein: CASSPFRGITDTQYF.